These 14 T cell receptor beta chains originate from one sample sequenced in a study of regulatory T cells in long-lasting Graves disease. Construction of the TCR beta libraries employed iRepertoire HTBI primers in conjunction with Arm-PCR of CDR3 regions. MiXCR was run by TCRdb on the multiplex PCR reads, yielding one entry per CDR3 protein. The sample records roughly 490,000 distinct CDR3 sequences, around a fifth being singletons. Time point here: persistent/refractory GD, antithyroid drugs over 5 years with positive TRAb. PBMCs provided the RNA from which the TCR library was made. The sample consisted of peripheral blood mononuclear cells (PBMCs), taken when the disease was refractory, from a patient treated with antithyroid drugs. The receptor set was obtained from a female donor with Graves disease.

The gene calls are TRBV5-4 and TRBJ1-2; no clear D. CDR3 size: 13 residues. CDR1 and CDR2 (germline): SGHNT, YYREEE (reference sequence). Trimming removed 2 bases from V and 2 bases from J, with 7 bases in between. The DNA of the CDR3 is TGTGCCAGCAGCTTTAACGGGAACTATGGCTACACCTTC. It translates to CASSFNGNYGYTF.

This clonotype came up a few times. V is TRBV28 and J is TRBJ1-6; possibly TRBD1 for D (5 bases). Trimming left V 8 bases short and J 3 bases short, with 14 bases between. CDR1 MDHEN and CDR2 SYDVKM come from the germline V gene. The CDR3 runs 15 residues. CDR3 sequence: CASSTAGLYNSPLHF. The CDR3 DNA reads TGTGCCAGCTCAACTGCGGGGCTCTATAATTCACCCCTCCACTTT.

The chain recombines TRBV11-2 with TRBJ1-5; D is possibly TRBD1 (5 bases). The germline gives CDR1 SGHAT, CDR2 FQNNGV. The CDR3 consists of 15 residues. Trimming left V 0 bases short and J 7 bases short, with 13 bases between. The CDR3 DNA follows: TGTGCCAGCAGCTTAGATCGCAGGGAGACACAGCCCCAGCATTTT. Translated, it gives CASSLDRRETQPQHF.

This clonotype was observed a handful of times. The chain links TRBV5-6 to TRBJ1-2; 11 nucleotides agree with TRBD1. The CDR3 extends over 13 amino acids. The germline CDR1 and CDR2 sequences are SGHDT and YYEEEE. Trimming at V came to 6 bases and at J to 8 bases, leaving 6 bases not matched to a gene. The CDR3 coding sequence is TGTGCCAGCATCGGACAGGGGGCCGGAGGCTACACCTTC. It specifies CASIGQGAGGYTF.

The rearrangement uses TRBV18 and TRBJ1-1; no definite D call. The CDR3 runs 14 residues. V shed 2 bases and J shed 7 bases, with 14 bases lying between them. CDR1 is KGHSH and CDR2 is LQKENI in the germline V gene. The CDR3 DNA reads as TGTGCCAGCTCACCATCCGAAACAGAGATTGAAGCTTTCTTT. It translates to CASSPSETEIEAFF.

The sample holds one count of this clonotype. The chain uses TRBV20-1 and TRBJ1-5; the match to TRBD1 covers 7 bases. Germline V CDR1 and CDR2: DFQATT, SNEGSKA (reference sequence). CDR3 size: 15 residues. The J segment lost 3 bases and the V segment lost 5 bases, leaving 10 bases of the junction unmatched. CDR3 coding DNA: TGCAGTGCTTCCTCCGGGACAGACAACAATCAGCCCCAGCATTTT. This sequence encodes CSASSGTDNNQPQHF.

This clonotype was counted between two and nine times. Written as DNA, the CDR3 is TGTGCCAGCAGGCTCGTCTCAAAGGGGAAAGAGACCCAGTACTTC. Residues: CASRLVSKGKETQYF. The chain is built from TRBV6-1 and TRBJ2-5, with TRBD1 as a possible D gene (5 bases). CDR1 and CDR2 (germline): MNHNS, SASEGT. This CDR3 has 15 amino acids. The V gene lost 6 bases and the J gene lost 3 bases, with 17 bases spanning the gap.

This clonotype has at least ten counts. J is TRBJ2-7 and V is TRBV6-1; TRBD2 agrees at 10 bases. J gave up 7 bases and V 6 bases, and 6 bases lay outside the gene matches. The CDR3 loop spans 13 amino acids. Per germline, CDR1 MNHNS and CDR2 SASEGT. The CDR3 protein is CASRSTSGPEQYF. In nucleotides, the CDR3 is TGTGCCAGCAGATCGACTAGCGGGCCTGAGCAGTACTTC.

This rearrangement joins TRBV25-1 to TRBJ1-1; tentatively, D is TRBD1 (6 bases). Trimming pared 4 bases from V and 3 bases from J, leaving 12 bases between. Looked up from germline, CDR1 is MGHDK and CDR2 is SYGVNS. This CDR3 has 14 amino acids. CDR3 sequence: CASSAWDKDTEAFF. CDR3 DNA sequence: TGTGCCAGCAGTGCATGGGACAAGGACACTGAAGCTTTCTTT.

The chain couples TRBV7-9 to TRBJ2-7; D is unclear. V was pared by 3 bases and J by 2 bases, with 11 bases between. Looked up from germline, CDR1 is SEHNR and CDR2 is FQNEAQ (reference sequence). The CDR3 is 14 amino acids. CDR3 region: CASSFIDTPYEQYF. CDR3 DNA: TGTGCCAGCAGCTTTATCGACACACCCTACGAGCAGTACTTC.

This clonotype was counted at least ten times. A junction end diverges from the germline sequence, so it may reflect a read error. The chain carries TRBV28 and TRBJ1-1; a possible D gene is TRBD1 (5 bases). This CDR3 has 13 amino acids. Germline V gives CDR1 MDHEN, CDR2 SYDVKM. The CDR3 bases are TGTGCCAGCAGTTCGAAAAGGGGAGTAAAGGGATCCTTT. Protein product: CASSSKRGVKGSF. The full variable domain, rest sourced from reference TRBV28 and TRBJ1-1, is DVKVTQSSRYLVKRTGEKVFLECVQDMDHENMFWYRQDPGLGLRLIYFSYDVKMKEKGDIPEGYSVSREKKERFSLILESASTNQTSMYLCASSSKRGVKGSFGQGTRLTVV.

This clonotype was detected ten times or more. CDR3 sequence (DNA): TGTGCCAGCAGACAGCAGAACACCGGGGAGCTGTTTTTT. This codes for CASRQQNTGELFF. The J gene is TRBJ2-2, the V gene TRBV2, with D unclear. V lost 6 bases and J lost 1, with 6 bases in between. Germline V gene sequence: CDR1 SNHLY, CDR2 FYNNEI. CDR3 length: 13 residues.

This clonotype was observed many times. The chain has TRBV28 and TRBJ2-4; perhaps TRBD1 as D (6 bases). The V and J ends lost 6 bases and 5 bases respectively, with 11 bases between them. Germline loops: CDR1 MDHEN, CDR2 SYDVKM. The CDR3 has 13 amino acids. CDR3 DNA sequence: TGTGCCAGCAGCCGAAAGGGGGAAAACATTCAGTACTTC. Its protein product is CASSRKGENIQYF.

The gene calls are TRBV7-2 and TRBJ1-5; TRBD1 aligns across 7 bases. With 3 bases clipped from V and 6 bases from J, the junction kept 8 bases outside the gene matches. The CDR3 is made up of 15 amino acids. Germline loops: CDR1 SGHTA, CDR2 FQGNSA. The CDR3 loop is CASSLTGQSGQPQHF. The CDR3 region has the DNA TGTGCCAGCAGCTTGACAGGGCAGTCAGGTCAGCCCCAGCATTTT.